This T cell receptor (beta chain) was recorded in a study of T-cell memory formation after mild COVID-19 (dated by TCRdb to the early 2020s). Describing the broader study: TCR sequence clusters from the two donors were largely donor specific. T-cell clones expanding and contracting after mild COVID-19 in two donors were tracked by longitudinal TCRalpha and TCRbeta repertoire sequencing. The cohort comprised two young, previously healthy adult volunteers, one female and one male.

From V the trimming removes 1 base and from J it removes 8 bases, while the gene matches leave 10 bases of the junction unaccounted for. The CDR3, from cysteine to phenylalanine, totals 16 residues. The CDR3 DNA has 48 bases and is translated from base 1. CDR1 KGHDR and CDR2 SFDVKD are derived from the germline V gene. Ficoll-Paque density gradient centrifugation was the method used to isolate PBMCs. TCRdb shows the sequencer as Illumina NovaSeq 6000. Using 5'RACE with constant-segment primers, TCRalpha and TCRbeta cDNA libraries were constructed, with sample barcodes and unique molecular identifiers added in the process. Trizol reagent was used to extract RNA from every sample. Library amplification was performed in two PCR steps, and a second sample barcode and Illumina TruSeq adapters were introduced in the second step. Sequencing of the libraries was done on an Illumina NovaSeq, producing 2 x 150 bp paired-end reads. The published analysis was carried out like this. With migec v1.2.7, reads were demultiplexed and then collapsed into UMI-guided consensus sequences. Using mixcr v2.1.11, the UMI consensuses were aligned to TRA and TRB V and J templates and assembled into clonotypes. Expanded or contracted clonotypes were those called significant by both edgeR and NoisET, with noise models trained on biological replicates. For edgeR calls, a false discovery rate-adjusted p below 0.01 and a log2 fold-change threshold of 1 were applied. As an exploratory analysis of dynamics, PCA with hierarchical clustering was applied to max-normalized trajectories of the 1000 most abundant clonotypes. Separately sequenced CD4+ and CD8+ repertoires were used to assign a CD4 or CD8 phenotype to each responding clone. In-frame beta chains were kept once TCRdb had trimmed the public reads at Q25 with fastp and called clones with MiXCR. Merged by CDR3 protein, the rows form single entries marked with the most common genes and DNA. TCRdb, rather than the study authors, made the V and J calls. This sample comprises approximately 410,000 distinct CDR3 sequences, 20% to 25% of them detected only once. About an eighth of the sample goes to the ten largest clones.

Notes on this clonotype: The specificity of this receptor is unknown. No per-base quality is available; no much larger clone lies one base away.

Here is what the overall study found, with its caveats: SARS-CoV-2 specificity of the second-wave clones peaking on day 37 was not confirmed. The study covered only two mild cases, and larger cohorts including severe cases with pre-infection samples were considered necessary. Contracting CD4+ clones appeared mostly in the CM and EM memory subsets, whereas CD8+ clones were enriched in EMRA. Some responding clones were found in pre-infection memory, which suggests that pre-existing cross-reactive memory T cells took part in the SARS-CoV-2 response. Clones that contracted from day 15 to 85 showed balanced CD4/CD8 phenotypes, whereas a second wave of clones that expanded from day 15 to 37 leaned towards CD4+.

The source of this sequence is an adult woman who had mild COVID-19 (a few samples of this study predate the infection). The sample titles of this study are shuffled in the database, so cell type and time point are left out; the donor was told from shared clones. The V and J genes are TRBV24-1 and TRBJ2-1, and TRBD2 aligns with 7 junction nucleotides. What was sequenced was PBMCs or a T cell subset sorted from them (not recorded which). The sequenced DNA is TGTGCCACCAGTGATTTCAGCGGGGCCGGCAGTCATGAGCAGTTCTTC. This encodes CATSDFSGAGSHEQFF.